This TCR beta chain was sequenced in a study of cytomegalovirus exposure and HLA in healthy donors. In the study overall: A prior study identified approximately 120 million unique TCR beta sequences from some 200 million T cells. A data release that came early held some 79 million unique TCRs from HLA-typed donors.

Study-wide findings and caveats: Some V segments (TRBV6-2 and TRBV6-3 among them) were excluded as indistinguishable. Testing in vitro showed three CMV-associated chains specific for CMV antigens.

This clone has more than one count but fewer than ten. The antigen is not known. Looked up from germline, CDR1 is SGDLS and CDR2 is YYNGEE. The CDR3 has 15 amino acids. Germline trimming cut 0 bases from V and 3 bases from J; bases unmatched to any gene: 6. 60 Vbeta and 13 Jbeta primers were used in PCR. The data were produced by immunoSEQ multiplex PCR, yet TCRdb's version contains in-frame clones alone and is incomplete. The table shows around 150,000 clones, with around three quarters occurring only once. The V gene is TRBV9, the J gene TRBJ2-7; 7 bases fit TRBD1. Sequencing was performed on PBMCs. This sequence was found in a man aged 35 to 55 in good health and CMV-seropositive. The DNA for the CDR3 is TGTGCCAGCAGCGTAGAGTCCCAGGGGGTCTACGAGCAGTACTTC. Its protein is CASSVESQGVYEQYF. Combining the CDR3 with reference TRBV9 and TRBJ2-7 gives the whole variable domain DSGVTQTPKHLITATGQRVTLRCSPRSGDLSVYWYQQSLDQGLQFLIQYYNGEERAKGNILERFSAQQFPDLHSELNLSSLELGDSALYFCASSVESQGVYEQYFGPGTRLTVT.